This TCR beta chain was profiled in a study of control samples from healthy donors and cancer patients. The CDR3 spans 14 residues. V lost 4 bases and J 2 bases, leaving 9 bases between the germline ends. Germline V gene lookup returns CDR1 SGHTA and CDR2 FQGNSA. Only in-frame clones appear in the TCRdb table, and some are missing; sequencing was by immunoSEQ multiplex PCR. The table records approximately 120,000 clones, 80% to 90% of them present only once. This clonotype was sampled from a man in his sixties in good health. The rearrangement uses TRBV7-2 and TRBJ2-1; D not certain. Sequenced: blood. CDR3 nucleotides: TGTGCCAGCAGCTCTAGGGCTGCCTACAATGAGCAGTTCTTC. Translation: CASSSRAAYNEQFF.